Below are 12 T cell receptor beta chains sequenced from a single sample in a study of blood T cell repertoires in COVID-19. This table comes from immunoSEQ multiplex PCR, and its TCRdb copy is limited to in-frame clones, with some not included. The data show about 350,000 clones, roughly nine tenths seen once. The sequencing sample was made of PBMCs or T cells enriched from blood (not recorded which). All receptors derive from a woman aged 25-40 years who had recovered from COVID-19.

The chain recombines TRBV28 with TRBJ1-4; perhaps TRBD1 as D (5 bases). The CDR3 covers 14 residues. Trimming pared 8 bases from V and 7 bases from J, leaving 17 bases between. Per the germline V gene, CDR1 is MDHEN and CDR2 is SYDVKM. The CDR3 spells CASLMAGRGEKLFF. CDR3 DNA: TGTGCCAGCTTGATGGCAGGGCGGGGTGAAAAACTGTTTTTT.

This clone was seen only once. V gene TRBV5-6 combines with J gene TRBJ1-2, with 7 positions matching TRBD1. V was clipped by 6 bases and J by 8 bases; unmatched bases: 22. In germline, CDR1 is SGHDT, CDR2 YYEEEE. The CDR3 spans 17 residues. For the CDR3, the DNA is TGTGCCAGCATCATCGTATTGAGACAGGGCCTCAAGCGGGGCTACACCTTC. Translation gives CASIIVLRQGLKRGYTF.

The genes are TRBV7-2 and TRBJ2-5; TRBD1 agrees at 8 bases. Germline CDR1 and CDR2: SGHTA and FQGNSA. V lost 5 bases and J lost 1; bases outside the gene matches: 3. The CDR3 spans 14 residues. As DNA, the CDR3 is TGTGCCAGCAGCGGGACAGGAGTCCAAGAGACCCAGTACTTC. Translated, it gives CASSGTGVQETQYF.

The CDR3 region is CASSLEGGPGQGYTF. In nucleotides, the CDR3 is TGCGCCAGCAGCTTGGAGGGGGGGCCGGGGCAAGGCTACACCTTC. V and J are TRBV5-1 and TRBJ1-2; TRBD1 might be the D (6 bases). Germline assignment: CDR1 SGHRS and CDR2 YFSETQ. Trimming cost V 0 bases and J 8 bases, with 17 bases left between them. This CDR3 contains 15 residues.

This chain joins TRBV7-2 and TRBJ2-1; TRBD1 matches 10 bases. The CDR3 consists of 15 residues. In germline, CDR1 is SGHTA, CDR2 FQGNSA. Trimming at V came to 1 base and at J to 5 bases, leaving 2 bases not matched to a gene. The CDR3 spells CASSLGQGAHNEQFF. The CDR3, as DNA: TGTGCCAGCAGCTTAGGACAGGGGGCGCACAATGAGCAGTTCTTC.

As DNA, the CDR3 is TGCGCCAGCAGCGGCAGGACAGGAGGAAATGAAAAACTGTTTTTT. Protein: CASSGRTGGNEKLFF. The J gene is TRBJ1-4, the V gene TRBV5-1; TRBD1 agrees at 7 bases. Germline values: CDR1 SGHRS, CDR2 YFSETQ. CDR3 length: 15 amino acids. The V gene end was trimmed by 4 bases and the J gene end by 5 bases; junction bases not matched to a gene: 8. Full variable domain (remainder filled in from reference TRBV5-1 and TRBJ1-4): KAGVTQTPRYLIKTRGQQVTLSCSPISGHRSVSWYQQTPGQGLQFLFEYFSETQRNKGNFPGRFSGRQFSNSRSEMNVSTLELGDSALYLCASSGRTGGNEKLFFGSGTQLSVL.

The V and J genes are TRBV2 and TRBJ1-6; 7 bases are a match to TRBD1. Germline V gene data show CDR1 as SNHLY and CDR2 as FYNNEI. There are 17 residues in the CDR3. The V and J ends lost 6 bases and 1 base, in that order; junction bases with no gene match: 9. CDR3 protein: CASRRQGRGSYNSPLHF. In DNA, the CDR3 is TGTGCCAGCAGGCGACAGGGCCGGGGGTCCTATAATTCACCCCTCCACTTT.

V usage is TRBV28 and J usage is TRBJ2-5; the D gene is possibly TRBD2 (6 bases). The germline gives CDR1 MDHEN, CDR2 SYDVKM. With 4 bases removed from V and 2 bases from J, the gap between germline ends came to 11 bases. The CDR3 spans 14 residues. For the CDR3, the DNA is TGTGCCAGCAGTTCCGGGACTCTTCAAGAGACCCAGTACTTC. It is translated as CASSSGTLQETQYF.

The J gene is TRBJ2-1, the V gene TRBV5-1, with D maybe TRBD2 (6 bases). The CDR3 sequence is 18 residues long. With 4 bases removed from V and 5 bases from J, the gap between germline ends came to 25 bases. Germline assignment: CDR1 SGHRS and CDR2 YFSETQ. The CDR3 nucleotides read TGCGCCAGCAGCCCAATCTCCCTCGCCGGGACTTTACACAATGAGCAGTTCTTC. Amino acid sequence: CASSPISLAGTLHNEQFF.

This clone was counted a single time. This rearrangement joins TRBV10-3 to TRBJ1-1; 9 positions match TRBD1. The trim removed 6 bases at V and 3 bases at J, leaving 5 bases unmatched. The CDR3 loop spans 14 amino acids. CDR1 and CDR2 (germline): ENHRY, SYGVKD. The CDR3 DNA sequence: TGTGCCATCAGGGGGGACAGGGTGGACACTGAAGCTTTCTTT. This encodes CAIRGDRVDTEAFF.

The CDR3 protein is CASSPLAGAETQYF. In DNA form, the CDR3 reads TGTGCCAGCAGTCCGTTAGCGGGGGCAGAGACCCAGTACTTC. The genes are TRBV2 and TRBJ2-5, with 9 bases lining up with TRBD2. V trimming: 5 bases; J trimming: 4 bases; junction bases outside the gene matches: 5. CDR1 and CDR2 (germline): SNHLY, FYNNEI. The CDR3 extends over 14 amino acids.

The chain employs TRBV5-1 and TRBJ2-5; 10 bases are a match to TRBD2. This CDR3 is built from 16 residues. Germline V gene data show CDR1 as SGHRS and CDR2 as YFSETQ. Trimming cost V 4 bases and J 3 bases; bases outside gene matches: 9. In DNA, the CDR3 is TGCGCCAGCAGCCCAGCAGCGCTAGCGGGGGAAGAGACCCAGTACTTC. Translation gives CASSPAALAGEETQYF.